These 19 T cell receptor beta chains share one sample of origin, sequenced in a study of shared clonotypes between healthy human individuals. Clones were read by immunoSEQ multiplex PCR, and TCRdb kept only the in-frame ones, dropping some. The data show approximately 470,000 clones, with approximately 82% seen just once and 9.5% to 15% held by the top ten. The specimen was PBMCs. The receptor source for this set is a woman aged 40 to 50 in good health. Some clones in this sample may be carry-over from other donors' samples.

This chain joins TRBV6-5 and TRBJ1-1; D is ambiguous. Trimming removed 4 bases at V and 11 bases at J, with 2 bases between. The CDR3 runs to 8 residues. In germline, CDR1 is MNHEY, CDR2 SVGAGI. CDR3 in amino acids: CASSWAFF. CDR3 DNA sequence: TGTGCCAGCAGTTGGGCTTTCTTT.

This clone has only a few counts. The chain links TRBV30 to TRBJ1-2; possible D gene TRBD1, 6 bases. The V gene's germline CDR1 is GTSNPN and CDR2 SVGIG (reference sequence). The CDR3 covers 11 residues. V lost 3 bases and J lost 6, with 8 bases in between. In DNA form, the CDR3 reads TGTGCCTGGAGACAGGGTAATGGCTACACCTTC. It specifies CAWRQGNGYTF.

This sequence joins TRBV13 and TRBJ2-1; D unclear. Trimming cost V 5 bases and J 7 bases, with 24 bases left between them. CDR3 length: 17 residues. Germline V lookup: CDR1 PRHDT, CDR2 FYEKMQ (reference sequence). The CDR3 region has the DNA TGTGCCAGCAGCCTCCCCGGGCCCTCCGCTCAAGGAAATGAGCAGTTCTTC. Its protein is CASSLPGPSAQGNEQFF. The full variable domain, rest sourced from reference TRBV13 and TRBJ2-1, is AAGVIQSPRHLIKEKRETATLKCYPIPRHDTVYWYQQGPGQDPQFLISFYEKMQSDKGSIPDRFSAQQFSDYHSELNMSSLELGDSALYFCASSLPGPSAQGNEQFFGPGTRLTVL.

The rearrangement uses TRBV5-1 and TRBJ1-1; 9 bases align to TRBD1. Germline V gene data show CDR1 as SGHRS and CDR2 as YFSETQ. This CDR3 is built from 16 residues. J was trimmed by 4 bases and V by 4 bases; bases with no gene match: 11. CDR3 sequence (DNA): TGCGCCAGCAGCCCGGAACCACAGGGGGCCGGCACTGAAGCTTTCTTT. It yields the protein CASSPEPQGAGTEAFF.

The chain employs TRBV7-2 and TRBJ2-5; 12 nucleotides line up with TRBD2. J lost 4 bases, V lost 4 bases, and 4 bases had no gene match. The germline CDR1 and CDR2 sequences are SGHTA and FQGNSA. This CDR3 is 15 amino acids long. CDR3 amino acids: CASSSGTSGRETQYF. CDR3 sequence (DNA): TGTGCCAGCAGCTCCGGGACTAGCGGGCGAGAGACCCAGTACTTC.

The genes are TRBV7-3 and TRBJ2-5, with TRBD1 identical over 7 bases. The J segment lost 1 base and the V segment lost 5 bases, leaving 10 bases of the junction unmatched. Germline loops: CDR1 SGHTA, CDR2 FQGTGA. The CDR3 has 16 amino acids. The CDR3 protein is CASSPPPGQTQETQYF. In DNA, the CDR3 is TGTGCCAGCAGCCCCCCGCCGGGACAGACCCAAGAGACCCAGTACTTC.

The chain recombines TRBV6-1 with TRBJ1-5, with unresolved D. The CDR3 length is 14 residues. Trimming took 4 bases from V and 3 from J, leaving 10 bases between them. Germline V lookup: CDR1 MNHNS, CDR2 SASEGT. CDR3 residues: CASSGRRHNQPQHF. The CDR3 DNA reads TGTGCCAGCAGTGGTCGGAGGCACAATCAGCCCCAGCATTTT.

The chain uses TRBV27 and TRBJ1-2; 8 bases are a match to TRBD1. CDR3 length equals 14 residues. Germline-derived CDR1 and CDR2 are MNHEY and SMNVEV (reference sequence). V gave up 7 bases and J gave up 5 bases; unmatched junction bases: 9. Here the CDR3 DNA reads TGTGCCAGCAAAGTTGACAGGGGAGAATATGGCTACACCTTC. This translates into CASKVDRGEYGYTF.

This chain connects TRBV19 to TRBJ2-7, with D possibly called TRBD1 or TRBD2 (5 bases each). Germline CDR1 reads LNHDA; CDR2 reads SQIVND (reference sequence). The CDR3 runs 14 residues. CDR3: CGSAGRSGGGEQYF. CDR3 DNA: TGTGGGAGCGCTGGGCGGAGTGGGGGTGGGGAGCAGTACTTC.

The chain has TRBV13 and TRBJ1-2; no clear D gene. V was trimmed by 0 bases and J by 2 bases, leaving 7 bases between them. The germline V gene encodes CDR1 PRHDT and CDR2 FYEKMQ (reference sequence). The CDR3 length is 14 residues. Written as DNA, the CDR3 is TGTGCCAGCAGCTTAGGCACGGGGAACTATGGCTACACCTTC. Protein sequence: CASSLGTGNYGYTF.

This rearrangement joins TRBV28 to TRBJ2-6, with D perhaps TRBD2 (5 bases). Germline CDR1 reads MDHEN; CDR2 reads SYDVKM. V was clipped by 6 bases and J by 12 bases, with 21 bases between them. CDR3 length equals 15 residues. In DNA, the CDR3 is TGTGCCAGCAGCCCCACCTCTTATACAAGCGGCGTCCTGACTTTC. It encodes CASSPTSYTSGVLTF.

The chain has TRBV7-2 and TRBJ1-5, with D unresolved. Germline V CDR1 and CDR2: SGHTA, FQGNSA. With 1 base removed from V and 8 bases from J, the gap between germline ends came to 6 bases. The CDR3 consists of 12 residues. The CDR3: CASSLGPKPQHF. The CDR3 DNA reads as TGTGCCAGCAGCTTAGGGCCGAAGCCCCAGCATTTT.

With regard to this clone: Just one base apart from a much larger clone, this may be a read error. V usage is TRBV10-1 and J usage is TRBJ2-3; 9 bases agree with TRBD2. The CDR3 has 16 amino acids. Germline lookup yields CDR1 WNHNN and CDR2 SYGVQD (reference sequence). CDR3 residues: CAGSPWTSATADTQYF. The CDR3, as DNA: TGCGCCGGCAGTCCCTGGACTAGCGCCACTGCAGATACGCAGTATTTT.

CDR3 in DNA: TGTGCCAGCAGTGGGGACAGGGGAGGCAATCAGCCCCAGCATTTT. Translation: CASSGDRGGNQPQHF. This chain uses TRBV6-1 with TRBJ1-5; 10 nucleotides align to TRBD1. The CDR3 consists of 15 residues. CDR1 and CDR2 (germline): MNHNS, SASEGT. The ends lost 4 bases at V and 2 bases at J; junction bases unmatched: 2.

V usage is TRBV5-1 and J usage is TRBJ1-2; D remains unclear. With 0 bases removed from V and 8 bases from J, the gap between germline ends came to 11 bases. The CDR3 extends over 13 amino acids. CDR1 and CDR2 (germline): SGHRS, YFSETQ. DNA for the CDR3: TGCGCCAGCAGCTTGGGGGTAGGGCAGGGCTACACCTTC. Its protein is CASSLGVGQGYTF. The variable domain in full, completed from reference TRBV5-1 and TRBJ1-2, reads KAGVTQTPRYLIKTRGQQVTLSCSPISGHRSVSWYQQTPGQGLQFLFEYFSETQRNKGNFPGRFSGRQFSNSRSEMNVSTLELGDSALYLCASSLGVGQGYTFGSGTRLTVV.

As to this clone: A far larger clone differs by one base, so this is likely a read error. Other DNA sequences in this specimen translate into the identical CDR3. The chain links TRBV5-1 to TRBJ2-3; D is undetermined. This CDR3 spans 12 amino acids. Germline CDR1 reads SGHRS; CDR2 reads YFSETQ. The CDR3: CASSLAADTQYF. CDR3 bases: TGCGCCAGCAGCTTGGCGGCAGATACACAGTATTTT.

The chain couples TRBV28 to TRBJ2-2; 10 bases are a match to TRBD2. The V gene end was trimmed by 10 bases and the J gene end by 1 base; junction bases not matched to a gene: 9. Germline V gene lookup returns CDR1 MDHEN and CDR2 SYDVKM. The CDR3 is 16 residues long. DNA of the CDR3: TGTGCCACCTCTGCACTAGCGGGGATGAACACCGGGGAGCTGTTTTTT. This translates into CATSALAGMNTGELFF.

This clone turned up a few times. The chain links TRBV2 to TRBJ1-1; no reliable D call. Germline V gene sequence: CDR1 SNHLY, CDR2 FYNNEI. The CDR3 has 12 residues. Trimming took off 10 bases at V and 6 bases at J, with 15 bases between the two ends. As DNA, the CDR3 is TGTGCCACCGGACGGGAGAGGGCTGAAGCTTTCTTT. Residues: CATGRERAEAFF.

The gene calls are TRBV5-4 and TRBJ2-7; D tentatively fits TRBD1 or TRBD2 (5 bases each). Germline-derived CDR1 and CDR2 are SGHNT and YYREEE (reference sequence). V was cut by 0 bases and J by 0 bases, with 10 bases left in between. CDR3 length: 15 residues. The CDR3 DNA sequence: TGTGCCAGCAGCTTGGTAGGGACCCGCTCCTACGAGCAGTACTTC. Its protein is CASSLVGTRSYEQYF.